The T cell receptor (beta chain) described here comes from a study of cytomegalovirus exposure and HLA in healthy donors. Overall study: From about 179 million T cells, an earlier analysis saw approximately 110 million unique TCR beta sequences. There were tens of millions of unique TCRs (from HLA-typed donors) in an early data release.

Points on this clone: What it binds is not known.

Overall study findings and caveats: Earlier analysis yielded a pattern in which most TCR beta V segments were productive about 87% or about 30% of the time. Being indistinguishable, some V segments were excluded, TRBV6-2 and TRBV6-3 among them.

CDR3 size: 16 residues. The ends lost 2 bases at V and 0 bases at J; junction bases unmatched: 7. Per germline, CDR1 SGDLS and CDR2 YYNGEE. PCR primers comprised 60 Vbeta and 13 Jbeta primers. Using immunoSEQ multiplex PCR, the repertoire was profiled, and TCRdb retains in-frame clones only, with some absent. The top ten hold about 3.5% of the sample, which has approximately 93,000 clones, approximately 72% seen once. Sequencing was performed on PBMCs. The chain links TRBV9 to TRBJ2-7, with TRBD2 matching over 8 bases. The receptor was isolated from a woman aged 35 to 49 in good health and CMV-seronegative. This CDR3 reads CASSVSGSPNSYEQYF. The CDR3 DNA reads as TGTGCCAGCAGCGTCAGCGGGAGCCCCAACTCCTACGAGCAGTACTTC.